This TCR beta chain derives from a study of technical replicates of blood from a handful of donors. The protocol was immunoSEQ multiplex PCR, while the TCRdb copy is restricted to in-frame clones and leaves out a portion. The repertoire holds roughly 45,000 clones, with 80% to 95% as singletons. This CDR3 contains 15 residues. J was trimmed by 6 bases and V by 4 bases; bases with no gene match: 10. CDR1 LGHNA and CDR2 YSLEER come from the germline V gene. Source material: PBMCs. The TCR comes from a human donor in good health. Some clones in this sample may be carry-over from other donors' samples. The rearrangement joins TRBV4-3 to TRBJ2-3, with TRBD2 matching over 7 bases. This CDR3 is CASSRDSGRADTQYF. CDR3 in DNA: TGCGCCAGCAGCCGGGATAGCGGGCGGGCGGATACGCAGTATTTT.